This TCR beta chain was sequenced during a study of cytomegalovirus exposure and HLA in healthy donors. A multiplex PCR was run with 60 Vbeta primers and 13 Jbeta primers. Sequenced by immunoSEQ multiplex PCR; TCRdb stores in-frame clones only, minus some. This table has 100,000 to 150,000 clones, around 78% appearing once. The germline CDR1 and CDR2 sequences are MNHNS and SASEGT. The CDR3 is 13 amino acids. V was clipped by 4 bases and J by 2 bases, with 8 bases between them. This TCR was sampled from a man between 40 and 49 years old in good health and CMV-seronegative. The sequencing sample was made of PBMCs. The gene calls are TRBV6-1 and TRBJ1-2; D is possibly TRBD1 (5 bases). The CDR3 coding sequence is TGTGCCAGCAGTGGTGGGGCAAACTATGGCTACACCTTC. Amino acids: CASSGGANYGYTF.